This passage covers 4 T cell receptor beta chains from one sample sequenced in a study of Graves' ophthalmopathy and Graves' hyperthyroidism. CDR3 regions of TCR beta were amplified from RNA transcripts. RT-PCR was first run with HTBI primers, then multiplex PCR in a second round. TCRdb redid the calling of the multiplex PCR reads with MiXCR, one entry per CDR3 protein. The data contain 150,000 or so distinct CDR3 sequences, 37% of them singletons. The specimen was peripheral blood. These receptors were taken from a woman in her thirties or forties with Graves' ophthalmopathy.

There are many counts of this clonotype. The V gene is TRBV19, the J gene TRBJ2-4; D is unclear. CDR3 length: 17 residues. The ends were cut back, 1 base at V and 0 bases at J, with 13 bases in the middle. CDR1 and CDR2 from the germline V gene are LNHDA and SQIVND (reference sequence). Written as DNA, the CDR3 is TGTGCCAGTAGTATAGTGCGGCAGATACTAGCCAAAAACATTCAGTACTTC. Protein: CASSIVRQILAKNIQYF.

The genes are TRBV2 and TRBJ1-5; D unresolved. CDR3 length: 13 residues. V was shortened by 7 bases and J by 1 base, with 8 bases between the two germline ends. The germline gives CDR1 SNHLY, CDR2 FYNNEI. The CDR3 reads CASKDISNQPQHF. CDR3 in DNA: TGTGCCAGCAAAGACATAAGCAATCAGCCCCAGCATTTT.

The chain uses TRBV20-1 and TRBJ2-5; weak D call: TRBD1 (5 bases). V was trimmed by 4 bases and J by 0 bases, leaving 9 bases between them. Germline loops: CDR1 DFQATT, CDR2 SNEGSKA (reference sequence). The CDR3 extends over 13 amino acids. Here the CDR3 reads CSAIGADQETQYF. The CDR3 DNA is TGCAGTGCTATTGGGGCAGACCAAGAGACCCAGTACTTC.

This clonotype came up many times. The rearrangement links TRBV7-3 to TRBJ2-3; D is possibly TRBD1 (6 bases). The CDR3 spans 14 residues. Germline values: CDR1 SGHTA, CDR2 FQGTGA. Trimming left V 5 bases short and J 3 bases short, with 12 bases between. The CDR3 sequence: CASSIGTPTDTQYF. The CDR3 nucleotides read TGTGCCAGCAGCATTGGGACACCTACAGATACGCAGTATTTT.